Below, 31 T cell receptor beta chains from the same sample are listed, as sequenced in a study of T cell responses to AZD1222 COVID-19 vaccine. Libraries were prepared by immunoSEQ multiplex PCR; TCRdb keeps only in-frame clonotypes and omits some of them. The profile covers some 92,000 clones, with under 95% appearing a single time and 4% to 6% taken by the ten largest. Sequencing was performed on peripheral blood, taken on day 0 of MenACWY control vaccination. These receptors were collected from an adult in good health.

V and J are TRBV7-2 and TRBJ2-7; D not certain. The germline V gene has CDR1 SGHTA and CDR2 FQGNSA. Trimming took off 5 bases at V and 0 bases at J, with 8 bases between the two ends. The CDR3 loop spans 13 amino acids. Here the CDR3 DNA reads TGTGCCAGCAGCCCAGTTAGCTCCTACGAGCAGTACTTC. This translates into CASSPVSSYEQYF.

The chain uses TRBV5-6 and TRBJ2-1; 12 bases are shared with TRBD2. The V gene's germline CDR1 is SGHDT and CDR2 YYEEEE. This CDR3 is 17 amino acids long. The trim removed 2 bases at V and 5 bases at J, leaving 8 bases unmatched. CDR3 amino acids: CASSLVLAGGPDNEQFF. The CDR3 DNA reads as TGTGCCAGCAGCTTAGTGCTAGCGGGAGGGCCGGACAATGAGCAGTTCTTC.

V and J are TRBV29-1 and TRBJ2-3, with TRBD1 identical over 7 bases. CDR3 length: 14 residues. J gave up 1 base and V 2 bases, and 3 bases lay outside the gene matches. From germline, CDR1 is SQVTM and CDR2 ANQGSEA. Here the CDR3 DNA reads TGCAGCGTTGAATTAGGGACAGGCACAGATACGCAGTATTTT. Encoded protein: CSVELGTGTDTQYF.

The CDR3 DNA reads TGTGCCAGCTCACCTGGAGGAGACTCCAAGTATTTT. Translated, it gives CASSPGGDSKYF. The chain links TRBV18 to TRBJ2-3; D perhaps matches TRBD2 (5 bases). Looked up from germline, CDR1 is KGHSH and CDR2 is LQKENI. V shed 3 bases and J shed 13 bases, with 14 bases lying between them. This CDR3 is built from 12 residues.

This clone has a single count. The chain is built from TRBV24-1 and TRBJ2-3; tentative D call: TRBD2 (6 bases). This CDR3 is built from 16 residues. Germline V gene lookup returns CDR1 KGHDR and CDR2 SFDVKD. V was trimmed by 4 bases and J by 1 base, leaving 14 bases between them. The CDR3 DNA reads as TGTGCCACCAGTGACCCGGGGCGGGGTGGCACAGATACGCAGTATTTT. This codes for CATSDPGRGGTDTQYF.

This sequence joins TRBV27 and TRBJ2-6; no clear D gene. V gave up 3 bases and J gave up 0 bases, with 18 bases separating them. This CDR3 is 19 amino acids long. Germline CDR1 MNHEY, CDR2 SMNVEV (reference sequence). The CDR3 loop reads CASSFLQGAIHSGANVLTF. The CDR3 coding sequence is TGTGCCAGCAGTTTCCTCCAAGGAGCTATCCACTCTGGGGCCAACGTCCTGACTTTC.

V and J are TRBV15 and TRBJ2-1; D possibly matches TRBD1 or TRBD2 (5 bases each). The CDR3 has 14 residues. The germline V gene encodes CDR1 LNHNV and CDR2 YYDKDF (reference sequence). The V gene lost 5 bases and the J gene lost 6 bases, with 14 bases spanning the gap. The chain's CDR3 is CATSPPGLFNEQFF. DNA of the CDR3: TGTGCCACCAGCCCACCGGGGCTTTTCAATGAGCAGTTCTTC.

The chain employs TRBV6-5 and TRBJ1-5, with D perhaps TRBD1 (5 bases). V gave up 6 bases and J gave up 4 bases, with 16 bases separating them. CDR1 MNHEY and CDR2 SVGAGI come from the germline V gene. This CDR3 has 15 residues. The CDR3 DNA follows: TGTGCCAGCAGGTACGGGACGGCTATTAATCAGCCCCAGCATTTT. Protein sequence: CASRYGTAINQPQHF.

This clone showed up just once. The V gene is TRBV7-9, the J gene TRBJ2-3; 12 bases fit TRBD2. The CDR3 contains 15 residues. The trim removed 5 bases at V and 4 bases at J, leaving 4 bases unmatched. Germline values: CDR1 SEHNR, CDR2 FQNEAQ (reference sequence). CDR3 bases: TGTGCCAGCAGCCGGACTAGCGGGGAGGCAGATACGCAGTATTTT. Translated, it gives CASSRTSGEADTQYF.

V is TRBV28 and J is TRBJ2-1; a weak D match, TRBD2 (7 bases). This CDR3 is built from 15 residues. Trimming cost V 6 bases and J 4 bases, with 16 bases left between them. Germline V gene data show CDR1 as MDHEN and CDR2 as SYDVKM. CDR3 sequence reads: CASRVLGGPYNEQFF. The DNA for the CDR3 is TGTGCCAGCAGGGTTCTCGGGGGGCCTTACAATGAGCAGTTCTTC.

The chain employs TRBV28 and TRBJ2-6; D might be TRBD1 or TRBD2, each matching 6 bases. The ends were cut back, 3 bases at V and 3 bases at J, with 9 bases in the middle. Germline V gene sequence: CDR1 MDHEN, CDR2 SYDVKM. This CDR3 region has 15 residues. The CDR3 sequence is CASSFRGLGANVLTF. The CDR3, as DNA: TGTGCCAGCAGTTTTCGGGGGCTTGGGGCCAACGTCCTGACTTTC. Full variable domain (missing parts from reference TRBV28 and TRBJ2-6): DVKVTQSSRYLVKRTGEKVFLECVQDMDHENMFWYRQDPGLGLRLIYFSYDVKMKEKGDIPEGYSVSREKKERFSLILESASTNQTSMYLCASSFRGLGANVLTFGAGSRLTVL.

This chain uses TRBV18 with TRBJ2-1, with a weak D call TRBD2 (6 bases). CDR3 length equals 14 residues. Trimming stripped 0 bases from V and 6 bases from J, with 9 bases between. Looked up from germline, CDR1 is KGHSH and CDR2 is LQKENI. The CDR3 sequence: CASSPPQGGNEQFF. The CDR3 bases are TGTGCCAGCTCACCACCCCAGGGAGGCAATGAGCAGTTCTTC.

This clone was seen just once. V and J are TRBV29-1 and TRBJ1-4; TRBD1 aligns across 11 bases. Losses at the gene ends were 6 bases for V and 6 bases for J; bases not matched to a gene: 15. CDR3 length equals 17 residues. Germline V gene data show CDR1 as SQVTM and CDR2 as ANQGSEA. CDR3 in amino acids: CSVTGTGGLLNDEKLFF. The CDR3 DNA follows: TGCAGCGTGACCGGGACAGGGGGTCTTCTGAATGATGAAAAACTGTTTTTT.

The rearrangement joins TRBV5-1 to TRBJ1-1; 10 bases map to TRBD1. V shed 5 bases and J 5 bases; nucleotides not matched to a gene: 6. CDR3 length equals 14 residues. Germline assignment: CDR1 SGHRS and CDR2 YFSETQ. The CDR3: CASRSGQGETEAFF. CDR3 DNA: TGCGCCAGCAGGTCCGGACAGGGGGAAACTGAAGCTTTCTTT.

The CDR3 DNA reads as TGTGCCAGCAGCGGAGGACAGGGGACGGCGTATGGCTACACCTTC. This codes for CASSGGQGTAYGYTF. V usage is TRBV7-9 and J usage is TRBJ1-2; 9 bases line up with TRBD1. The J segment lost 5 bases and the V segment lost 5 bases, leaving 9 bases of the junction unmatched. The CDR3 has 15 residues. CDR1 SEHNR and CDR2 FQNEAQ come from the germline V gene (reference sequence).

The chain couples TRBV25-1 to TRBJ1-4, with 7 positions matching TRBD1. The CDR3 is made up of 13 amino acids. The V segment lost 5 bases and the J segment 4 bases; nucleotides outside the gene matches: 1. Germline V gene lookup returns CDR1 MGHDK and CDR2 SYGVNS. The CDR3 DNA reads TGTGCCAGCAGTAGGGACAGTAATGAAAAACTGTTTTTT. Protein product: CASSRDSNEKLFF.

V is TRBV6-2 or TRBV6-3 and J is TRBJ2-2; D remains ambiguous. Germline CDR1 MNHEY, CDR2 SVGEGT. The ends were cut back, 6 bases at V and 7 bases at J, with 15 bases in the middle. This CDR3 has 14 amino acids. DNA for the CDR3: TGTGCCAGCAGCCAACAAGGCCCGTACGGGGAGCTGTTTTTT. It specifies CASSQQGPYGELFF.

The V gene is TRBV5-5, the J gene TRBJ1-5, with D unresolved. The CDR3 runs to 13 residues. The germline CDR1 and CDR2 sequences are SGHKS and YYEKEE (reference sequence). V lost 2 bases, J lost 5 bases, and 8 bases lay in between. CDR3 sequence (DNA): TGTGCCAGCAGCTTTCAGTCTGATCAGCCCCAGCATTTT. Its translation: CASSFQSDQPQHF. The complete variable domain, with remaining parts taken from reference TRBV5-5 and TRBJ1-5, reads DAGVTQSPTHLIKTRGQQVTLRCSPISGHKSVSWYQQVLGQGPQFIFQYYEKEERGRGNFPDRFSARQFPNYSSELNVNALLLGDSALYLCASSFQSDQPQHFGDGTRLSIL.

This clone was seen only a few times. The V call is TRBV3-1 (or the pseudogene TRBV3-2), the J call TRBJ2-7, with a possible D match to TRBD2 (5 bases). This CDR3 comprises 13 residues. V dropped 6 bases and J dropped 4 bases, with 13 bases sitting between them. Germline CDR1 reads LGHDT; CDR2 reads YNNKEL (reference sequence). For the CDR3, the DNA is TGTGCCAGCAGTACTCCCGGGGAATACGAGCAGTACTTC. Its translation: CASSTPGEYEQYF.

The chain uses TRBV28 and TRBJ2-7; TRBD2 matches 10 bases. The CDR3 is 15 residues long. From germline, CDR1 is MDHEN and CDR2 SYDVKM. J lost 4 bases, V lost 3 bases, and 6 bases had no gene match. The CDR3 reads CASSFQREGVYEQYF. For the CDR3, the DNA is TGTGCCAGCAGTTTCCAGCGGGAGGGCGTTTACGAGCAGTACTTC. Together with reference TRBV28 and TRBJ2-7, the CDR3 gives the full variable domain: DVKVTQSSRYLVKRTGEKVFLECVQDMDHENMFWYRQDPGLGLRLIYFSYDVKMKEKGDIPEGYSVSREKKERFSLILESASTNQTSMYLCASSFQREGVYEQYFGPGTRLTVT.

In nucleotides, the CDR3 is TGCGCCAGCCGGGGCCAGCGGGACGGCAATGAGCAGTTCTTC. Residues: CASRGQRDGNEQFF. The chain uses TRBV5-1 and TRBJ2-1; TRBD2 agrees at 7 bases. Germline lookup yields CDR1 SGHRS and CDR2 YFSETQ. This CDR3 region has 14 residues. With 7 bases clipped from V and 6 bases from J, the junction kept 10 bases outside the gene matches.

The chain is built from TRBV15 and TRBJ1-3; D is unresolved. Germline values: CDR1 LNHNV, CDR2 YYDKDF (reference sequence). V dropped 0 bases and J dropped 3 bases, with 18 bases sitting between them. This CDR3 has 18 residues. The CDR3 is CATSREPQASRFGNTIYF. In DNA form, the CDR3 reads TGTGCCACCAGCAGAGAGCCCCAGGCGAGCCGGTTTGGAAACACCATATATTTT.

The chain carries TRBV19 and TRBJ2-2; D not certain. The CDR3 is 12 residues long. V was cut by 5 bases and J by 8 bases, with 9 bases left in between. Germline CDR1 reads LNHDA; CDR2 reads SQIVND (reference sequence). The CDR3 sequence is CASSLDPGELFF. In DNA, the CDR3 is TGTGCCAGTAGTCTCGACCCAGGGGAGCTGTTTTTT.

The rearrangement links TRBV29-1 to TRBJ1-3; D uncertain. The CDR3 extends over 13 amino acids. The V gene's germline CDR1 is SQVTM and CDR2 ANQGSEA. V dropped 5 bases and J dropped 0 bases, with 8 bases sitting between them. This chain's CDR3 is CSVFKSSGNTIYF. Here the CDR3 DNA reads TGCAGCGTTTTCAAGAGCTCTGGAAACACCATATATTTT.

The chain recombines TRBV5-1 with TRBJ2-6; D gene uncertain. Germline loops: CDR1 SGHRS, CDR2 YFSETQ. This CDR3 region has 17 residues. V lost 0 bases, J lost 8 bases, and 18 bases lay in between. CDR3 nucleotides: TGCGCCAGCAGCTTGGGGGCGAATACCAAACGGACCAACGTCCTGACTTTC. The encoded protein is CASSLGANTKRTNVLTF.

DNA of the CDR3: TGTGCCAGCAGACAGGGTAGTTCCTACGAGCAGTACTTC. Its translation is CASRQGSSYEQYF. V is TRBV19 and J is TRBJ2-7, with 7 bases aligning to TRBD1. CDR3 length equals 13 residues. The J segment lost 1 base and the V segment lost 9 bases, leaving 6 bases of the junction unmatched. Germline assignment: CDR1 LNHDA and CDR2 SQIVND (reference sequence).

The chain couples TRBV18 to TRBJ2-7; D gene ambiguous. This CDR3 contains 13 residues. V dropped 2 bases and J dropped 4 bases, with 9 bases sitting between them. The germline gives CDR1 KGHSH, CDR2 LQKENI. As DNA, the CDR3 is TGTGCCAGCTCACCAGCGGACCTATACGAGCAGTACTTC. Its translation is CASSPADLYEQYF. Filled out from reference TRBV18 and TRBJ2-7, the complete variable domain reads NAGVMQNPRHLVRRRGQEARLRCSPMKGHSHVYWYRQLPEEGLKFMVYLQKENIIDESGMPKERFSAEFPKEGPSILRIQQVVRGDSAAYFCASSPADLYEQYFGPGTRLTVT.

The V and J genes are TRBV3-1 (or the pseudogene TRBV3-2) and TRBJ2-1; the match to TRBD2 covers 16 bases. CDR1 and CDR2 (germline): LGHDT, YNNKEL (reference sequence). The trim removed 4 bases at V and 9 bases at J, leaving 6 bases unmatched. The CDR3 runs 16 residues. Here the CDR3 DNA reads TGTGCCAGCAGCCCGGGACTAGCGGGAGGGCAGAGTGAGCAGTTCTTC. Amino acid sequence: CASSPGLAGGQSEQFF.

The CDR3 coding sequence is TGTGCCAGCAGTGAGACAGGGAGAGGGGGACAGCCCCAGCATTTT. As protein: CASSETGRGGQPQHF. V and J are TRBV6-1 and TRBJ1-5; 7 bases line up with TRBD1. Germline lookup yields CDR1 MNHNS and CDR2 SASEGT. V shed 3 bases, J shed 7 bases, and the junction held 9 bases outside the gene matches. The CDR3 runs to 15 residues.

This sequence joins TRBV10-3 and TRBJ1-5; possible D gene TRBD1, 5 bases. Trimming took 8 bases from V and 3 from J, leaving 14 bases between them. The CDR3 sequence is 14 residues long. Per the germline V gene, CDR1 is ENHRY and CDR2 is SYGVKD. CDR3 nucleotides: TGTGCCATCGGCAAAGGACAAAACAATCAGCCCCAGCATTTT. It is translated as CAIGKGQNNQPQHF.

The CDR3, as DNA: TGCAGCGTTCACAGATACACAGATACGCAGTATTTT. Amino acid sequence: CSVHRYTDTQYF. This chain joins TRBV29-1 and TRBJ2-3; D gene ambiguous. The CDR3 sequence is 12 residues long. V was pared by 5 bases and J by 2 bases, with 8 bases between. CDR1 SQVTM and CDR2 ANQGSEA come from the germline V gene.